This T cell receptor (beta chain) was sequenced during a study of cytomegalovirus exposure and HLA in healthy donors. Points on this clone: Antigen specificity is unknown.

The PCR contained 60 Vbeta and 13 Jbeta primers. Profiled with immunoSEQ multiplex PCR; TCRdb holds only in-frame clones, not every one. The table shows around 200,000 clones, with roughly 80% occurring only once. General study results and limits: About 87% or about 30% of the time was how often most TCR beta V segments were productive, according to an earlier analysis.

Germline CDR1 and CDR2: MGHRA and YSYEKL. Trimming removed 7 bases at V and 1 base at J, with 8 bases between. The CDR3 runs to 14 residues. Sequenced: PBMCs. This TCR was recovered from a woman aged 18-29 years in good health and CMV-seronegative. The genes are TRBV4-1 and TRBJ2-6; no clear D. CDR3 residues: CASTLSSGANVLTF. CDR3 bases: TGCGCCAGCACCCTAAGTTCTGGGGCCAACGTCCTGACTTTC.